The next 24 T cell receptor beta chains were all read from a single sample in a study of CD8 T cells in ankylosing spondylitis. From the 5' RACE reads, TCRdb called clonotypes with MiXCR, one entry per CDR3 protein. The sample has about 130,000 distinct CDR3 sequences, over 6% seen once. Sequencing input: blood, either unsorted or a sorted T cell fraction (not recorded which). These receptors all stem from a male donor with ankylosing spondylitis or in good health (not recorded which).

This clonotype showed up just a few times. The chain uses TRBV7-9 and TRBJ1-1; D not certain. The CDR3 is 15 amino acids. Trimming cost V 4 bases and J 4 bases, with 16 bases left between them. Germline CDR1 reads SEHNR; CDR2 reads FQNEAQ (reference sequence). In DNA, the CDR3 is TGTGCCAGCAGCTCCGTCATCTCAGAGGGCACTGAAGCTTTCTTT. It translates to CASSSVISEGTEAFF.

V is TRBV2 and J is TRBJ1-1, with D unclear. The CDR3 contains 13 residues. V was pared by 4 bases and J by 2 bases, with 8 bases between. Looked up from germline, CDR1 is SNHLY and CDR2 is FYNNEI. CDR3 sequence reads: CASSAHPNTEAFF. CDR3 DNA: TGTGCCAGCAGTGCACACCCAAACACTGAAGCTTTCTTT.

This clonotype was detected many times. The rearrangement uses TRBV29-1 and TRBJ1-1; D not resolved. V lost 6 bases and J lost 1, with 12 bases in between. Germline V gene sequence: CDR1 SQVTM, CDR2 ANQGSEA. This CDR3 comprises 13 residues. The CDR3 coding sequence is TGCAGCGTCTTACAAGGGTGGAACACTGAAGCTTTCTTT. It yields the protein CSVLQGWNTEAFF.

This clonotype was observed many times. The chain is built from TRBV13 and TRBJ2-3; the D is unclear. The germline V gene encodes CDR1 PRHDT and CDR2 FYEKMQ (reference sequence). V lost 4 bases and J lost 1, with 15 bases in between. The CDR3 spans 16 residues. For the CDR3, the DNA is TGTGCCAGCAGCTCGAACTCTGGGGATGGCACAGATACGCAGTATTTT. It translates to CASSSNSGDGTDTQYF.

At least ten counts were recorded for this clonotype. The V gene is TRBV7-2, the J gene TRBJ1-6; 8 nucleotides line up with TRBD1. After removal of 3 bases from V and 10 bases from J, the junction contained 8 bases not matched to a gene. This CDR3 has 15 residues. Germline V gene data show CDR1 as SGHTA and CDR2 as FQGNSA. For the CDR3, the DNA is TGTGCCAGCAGCTTCTTAGGACAGGGTGACTCACCCCTCCACTTT. It translates to CASSFLGQGDSPLHF.

A single count supports this clonotype. A junction boundary mismatches the germline segment, possibly from a read error. The gene calls are TRBV12-3 or TRBV12-4 and TRBJ2-3, with D maybe TRBD2 (5 bases). This CDR3 is built from 15 residues. CDR3 in amino acids: CASRVPGLSTDTQFF. CDR3 in DNA: TGTGCCAGCAGGGTCCCCGGACTCAGCACAGATACGCAGTTTTTT.

The rearrangement links TRBV7-3 to TRBJ1-5; D remains unclear. The V end lost 5 bases, the J end lost 4 bases, and 12 bases lay between the germline ends. The CDR3 is made up of 14 amino acids. Germline V gene lookup returns CDR1 SGHTA and CDR2 FQGTGA. The CDR3 sequence: CASSQSGRNQPQHF. The CDR3 DNA reads TGTGCCAGCAGCCAGTCCGGGAGAAATCAGCCCCAGCATTTT. Based on the CDR3 plus reference TRBV7-3 and TRBJ1-5, the full variable domain is GAGVSQTPSNKVTEKGKYVELRCDPISGHTALYWYRQSLGQGPEFLIYFQGTGAADDSGLPNDRFFAVRPEGSVSTLKIQRTERGDSAVYLCASSQSGRNQPQHFGDGTRLSIL.

At least ten counts were recorded for this clonotype. V is TRBV20-1 and J is TRBJ2-1; D call uncertain. Germline V gives CDR1 DFQATT, CDR2 SNEGSKA (reference sequence). This CDR3 region has 13 residues. V was shortened by 7 bases and J by 5 bases, with 15 bases between the two germline ends. CDR3 DNA: TGCAGTGAATCGGGCAGTCGAAACAATGAGCAGTTCTTC. Translated: CSESGSRNNEQFF.

At least ten counts were recorded for this clonotype. The gene calls are TRBV5-1 and TRBJ2-2, with TRBD1 identical over 9 bases. Germline V gene sequence: CDR1 SGHRS, CDR2 YFSETQ. V shed 0 bases and J 7 bases; nucleotides not matched to a gene: 7. This CDR3 region has 16 residues. CDR3: CASSLDLQGAVGELFF. As DNA, the CDR3 is TGCGCCAGCAGCTTGGATCTACAGGGGGCAGTCGGGGAGCTGTTTTTT. The whole variable domain, filled in from reference TRBV5-1 and TRBJ2-2, reads KAGVTQTPRYLIKTRGQQVTLSCSPISGHRSVSWYQQTPGQGLQFLFEYFSETQRNKGNFPGRFSGRQFSNSRSEMNVSTLELGDSALYLCASSLDLQGAVGELFFGEGSRLTVL.

The sample holds many counts of this clonotype. The chain is built from TRBV4-3 and TRBJ2-5; no clear D. Germline lookup yields CDR1 LGHNA and CDR2 YSLEER. V was pared by 0 bases and J by 5 bases, with 4 bases between. The CDR3 consists of 12 residues. The CDR3: CASSQDEETQYF. In DNA, the CDR3 is TGCGCCAGCAGCCAAGATGAGGAGACCCAGTACTTC.

This clonotype was seen many times. The chain is built from TRBV20-1 and TRBJ2-1; TRBD2 matches 11 bases. V dropped 0 bases and J dropped 7; count of bases not matched to a gene: 5. CDR3 size: 15 residues. Germline lookup yields CDR1 DFQATT and CDR2 SNEGSKA (reference sequence). The CDR3 protein is CSARDGASGGNEQFF. CDR3 in DNA: TGCAGTGCTAGAGATGGGGCTAGCGGGGGGAATGAGCAGTTCTTC.

This clonotype was recorded many times. The V gene is TRBV5-1, the J gene TRBJ2-7; 7 bases map to TRBD1. There are 16 residues in the CDR3. V lost 0 bases to trimming and J lost 3 bases; unmatched junction nucleotides: 9. The germline V gene encodes CDR1 SGHRS and CDR2 YFSETQ. CDR3 sequence (DNA): TGCGCCAGCAGCTTGGGGCGAGACAGGGTCCTCTACGAGCAGTACTTC. It encodes CASSLGRDRVLYEQYF.

There are many counts of this clonotype. This chain uses TRBV12-3 or TRBV12-4 with TRBJ2-1; the D is unclear. The ends were cut back, 8 bases at V and 0 bases at J, with 8 bases in the middle. CDR3 size: 13 residues. CDR3 in amino acids: CASWIDSYNEQFF. The CDR3, as DNA: TGTGCCAGCTGGATAGACTCCTACAATGAGCAGTTCTTC.

The chain combines TRBV30 with TRBJ1-4; possibly TRBD1 for D (5 bases). Per the germline V gene, CDR1 is GTSNPN and CDR2 is SVGIG (reference sequence). V was clipped by 4 bases and J by 3 bases, with 12 bases between them. This CDR3 comprises 14 residues. Written as DNA, the CDR3 is TGTGCCTGGATGGGGCAGAGTTCTAATGAAAAACTGTTTTTT. Translated: CAWMGQSSNEKLFF.

The sample holds many counts of this clonotype. The gene calls are TRBV5-1 and TRBJ2-3; D is possibly TRBD1 (7 bases). The V gene lost 3 bases and the J gene lost 0 bases, with 14 bases spanning the gap. The CDR3 has 16 amino acids. Germline V gives CDR1 SGHRS, CDR2 YFSETQ. The CDR3 loop reads CASSWGDSRSTDTQYF. The DNA for the CDR3 is TGCGCCAGCAGCTGGGGGGACAGCCGCAGCACAGATACGCAGTATTTT.

This clonotype was picked up many times. The chain combines TRBV3-1 with TRBJ2-5, with 9 bases aligning to TRBD1. The CDR3 contains 15 residues. CDR1 LGHDT and CDR2 YNNKEL come from the germline V gene (reference sequence). V was pared by 5 bases and J by 5 bases, with 9 bases of the junction left unmatched. The CDR3 bases are TGTGCCAGCAGCGAACAGGGGGCGATTTGGGAGACCCAGTACTTC. This sequence encodes CASSEQGAIWETQYF.

This clonotype was counted only a few times. The V call is TRBV13, the J call TRBJ2-4, with 7 bases that match TRBD2. J was trimmed by 1 base and V by 2 bases; bases with no gene match: 5. Germline CDR1 and CDR2: PRHDT and FYEKMQ (reference sequence). CDR3 length equals 16 residues. This CDR3 reads CASSLQGGYAKNIQYF. For the CDR3, the DNA is TGTGCCAGCAGCTTACAGGGAGGGTATGCCAAAAACATTCAGTACTTC.

Many counts were recorded for this clonotype. J is TRBJ2-3 and V is TRBV20-1; 12 bases agree with TRBD2. This CDR3 is built from 16 residues. V shed 5 bases and J 5 bases; nucleotides not matched to a gene: 11. Per germline, CDR1 DFQATT and CDR2 SNEGSKA (reference sequence). The CDR3: CSAAGGLAGREDTQYF. Written as DNA, the CDR3 is TGCAGTGCTGCCGGGGGACTAGCGGGCAGGGAAGATACGCAGTATTTT.

Many counts were recorded for this clonotype. The chain couples TRBV12-3 or TRBV12-4 to TRBJ1-2, with unresolved D. CDR3 length equals 13 residues. Trimming left V 5 bases short and J 7 bases short, with 14 bases between. CDR3 region: CASSPRLDGGYTF. The CDR3 coding sequence is TGTGCCAGCAGTCCCCGTTTGGATGGTGGCTACACCTTC.

At least ten counts were recorded for this clonotype. The chain couples TRBV25-1 to TRBJ1-2; TRBD1 might be the D (5 bases). CDR1 and CDR2 (germline): MGHDK, SYGVNS. The CDR3 covers 12 residues. V lost 8 bases, J lost 10 bases, and 17 bases lay in between. CDR3 DNA sequence: TGTGCCAGCGTGGAGGGGTTTGGAGACTACACCTTC. It specifies CASVEGFGDYTF.

This clonotype showed up many times. The V gene is TRBV5-1, the J gene TRBJ2-1; 12 nucleotides align to TRBD1. V shed 4 bases and J 8 bases; nucleotides not matched to a gene: 4. CDR1 is SGHRS, CDR2 YFSETQ, per germline. The CDR3 runs 14 residues. The CDR3 coding sequence is TGCGCCAGCAGCACCGGGACAGGGGGCCATGAGCAGTTCTTC. The encoded protein is CASSTGTGGHEQFF.

The rearrangement links TRBV27 to TRBJ2-2; no clear D gene. Germline-derived CDR1 and CDR2 are MNHEY and SMNVEV (reference sequence). Trimming shortened V by 2 bases and J by 7 bases, and 14 bases separated the two germline ends. The CDR3 extends over 15 amino acids. This CDR3 is CASSLSRVLGGELFF. CDR3 DNA sequence: TGTGCCAGCAGTTTAAGCCGGGTCCTGGGCGGGGAGCTGTTTTTT.

This clonotype was counted many times. The CDR3 here is CASSVGGDRGSYEQYF. DNA of the CDR3: TGTGCCAGCAGCGTAGGTGGGGACAGGGGGTCCTACGAGCAGTACTTC. The rearrangement uses TRBV9 and TRBJ2-7; TRBD1 matches at 11 bases. The CDR3 has 16 amino acids. Per germline, CDR1 SGDLS and CDR2 YYNGEE. Germline trimming cut 0 bases from V and 1 base from J; bases unmatched to any gene: 3.

The rearrangement links TRBV5-1 to TRBJ1-1; TRBD1 aligns across 9 bases. Germline assignment: CDR1 SGHRS and CDR2 YFSETQ. CDR3 length equals 18 residues. Losses at the gene ends were 0 bases for V and 5 bases for J; bases not matched to a gene: 14. CDR3 amino acids: CASSLGPGQGSRKTEAFF. In nucleotides, the CDR3 is TGCGCCAGCAGCTTGGGTCCGGGACAGGGCTCCCGAAAAACTGAAGCTTTCTTT.